This TCR beta chain was obtained from a study of blood T cell repertoires in COVID-19. Profiled with immunoSEQ multiplex PCR; TCRdb holds only in-frame clones, not every one. Altogether about 210,000 clones are present, 92% being singletons, with the ten largest covering approximately 1.2%. V shed 3 bases, J shed 7 bases, and the junction held 8 bases outside the gene matches. The V gene's germline CDR1 is SGDLS and CDR2 YYNGEE. There are 16 residues in the CDR3. Sequencing was performed on peripheral blood. The rearrangement uses TRBV9 and TRBJ2-1, with TRBD2 matching over 12 bases. This clonotype was sampled from a man aged 30-40 years with acute or convalescent COVID-19. The DNA of the CDR3 is TGTGCCAGCAGCGCCTTTACTAGCGGGAGGATGAATGAGCAGTTCTTC. This codes for CASSAFTSGRMNEQFF.